The 15 T cell receptor beta chains below were found in one sample sequenced in a study of T cell clones after liver transplantation. Assay: immunoSEQ multiplex PCR; the TCRdb copy retains only in-frame clones and omits some. The sample holds around 70,000 clones, 80% to 95% seen once. The sequences come from CD4+ T cells from blood, collected 25 months after liver transplant. Receptors were obtained from a human patient who received a liver transplant. A share of the T cells may be of graft donor origin.

The chain recombines TRBV19 with TRBJ2-3; D ambiguous. The CDR3 runs to 13 residues. CDR1 and CDR2 (germline): LNHDA, SQIVND (reference sequence). The V end lost 3 bases, the J end lost 4 bases, and 8 bases lay between the germline ends. The CDR3 nucleotides are TGTGCCAGTAGTATTACTGAGGCAGATACGCAGTATTTT. Protein sequence: CASSITEADTQYF. Full variable domain (remainder filled in from reference TRBV19 and TRBJ2-3): DGGITQSPKYLFRKEGQNVTLSCEQNLNHDAMYWYRQDPGQGLRLIYYSQIVNDFQKGDIAEGYSVSREKKESFPLTVTSAQKNPTAFYLCASSITEADTQYFGPGTRLTVL.

J is TRBJ2-5 and V is TRBV2; D perhaps matches TRBD2 (5 bases). The CDR3 consists of 15 residues. Trimming stripped 3 bases from V and 7 bases from J, with 18 bases between. The germline gives CDR1 SNHLY, CDR2 FYNNEI. The CDR3 bases are TGTGCCAGCAGTGAGATTCGCGGGCGGCATGGGACCCAGTACTTC. Translated: CASSEIRGRHGTQYF.

In this sample, this clone turned up once. The chain is built from TRBV7-2 and TRBJ2-1; TRBD1 might be the D (5 bases). V was pared by 3 bases and J by 3 bases, with 12 bases between. Germline V gives CDR1 SGHTA, CDR2 FQGNSA. The CDR3 length is 15 residues. CDR3 region: CASSFGASDYNEQFF. CDR3 bases: TGTGCCAGCAGCTTTGGGGCTTCCGACTACAATGAGCAGTTCTTC.

The chain links TRBV30 to TRBJ2-2, with D maybe TRBD1 (5 bases). Trimming cost V 2 bases and J 4 bases, with 11 bases left between them. Germline assignment: CDR1 GTSNPN and CDR2 SVGIG (reference sequence). The CDR3 is 14 residues long. For the CDR3, the DNA is TGTGCCTGGAGTTCAGGGTTAACCACCGGGGAGCTGTTTTTT. Translation gives CAWSSGLTTGELFF.

This chain joins TRBV21-1 and TRBJ2-1; TRBD2, the D gene given by the table, was not confirmed from the DNA. TRBV21-1 is designated a pseudogene. This CDR3 contains 16 residues. The CDR3 reads CASSNVLLAGGNEQFF. The CDR3 DNA reads TGTGCCAGCAGCAATGTCCTACTAGCGGGAGGAAATGAGCAGTTCTTC.

The chain couples TRBV6-4 to TRBJ2-1, with no clear D. The CDR3 extends over 16 amino acids. CDR1 and CDR2 (germline): MRHNA, SNTAGT. V was trimmed by 0 bases and J by 5 bases, leaving 14 bases between them. The CDR3, as DNA: TGTGCCAGCAGTGACTCGGCGGCTCACTACCACAATGAGCAGTTCTTC. As protein: CASSDSAAHYHNEQFF.

About this clone itself: At one of its ends the junction is not consistent with the germline gene, which may arise from a read error. The V gene is TRBV7-2, the J gene TRBJ2-5; 11 bases match TRBD2. The CDR3 spans 16 residues. CDR1 SGHTA and CDR2 FQGNSA come from the germline V gene. In DNA, the CDR3 is TGTGCCAGCAGCCTAGCGGGAGGAGGACAGGGAGAGACCCAGTACTTC. This gives the protein CASSLAGGGQGETQYF. Combining the CDR3 with reference TRBV7-2 and TRBJ2-5 gives the whole variable domain GAGVSQSPSNKVTEKGKDVELRCDPISGHTALYWYRQSLGQGLEFLIYFQGNSAPDKSGLPSDRFSAERTGGSVSTLTIQRTQQEDSAVYLCASSLAGGGQGETQYFGPGTRLLVL.

This sequence joins TRBV6-6 and TRBJ2-7, with TRBD1 matching over 7 bases. V lost 2 bases to trimming and J lost 2 bases; unmatched junction nucleotides: 3. The CDR3 is 14 residues long. In germline, CDR1 is MNHNY, CDR2 SVGAGI (reference sequence). CDR3: CASSYLTGPYEQYF. The CDR3, as DNA: TGTGCCAGCAGTTACCTGACAGGGCCCTACGAGCAGTACTTC.

This chain joins TRBV7-2 and TRBJ2-7; 11 nucleotides line up with TRBD2. V shed 5 bases, J shed 4 bases, and the junction held 10 bases outside the gene matches. This CDR3 is built from 16 residues. Germline values: CDR1 SGHTA, CDR2 FQGNSA. The CDR3 DNA sequence: TGTGCCAGCAGCCGTGGATCCGGGACTAGCGGTTACGAGCAGTACTTC. It encodes CASSRGSGTSGYEQYF.

This clone was counted only a few times. The chain recombines TRBV6-6 with TRBJ2-3; 7 bases align to TRBD1. CDR1 is MNHNY, CDR2 SVGAGI, per germline (reference sequence). This CDR3 region has 14 residues. With 6 bases clipped from V and 1 base from J, the junction kept 4 bases outside the gene matches. CDR3 in amino acids: CASRQGTGTDTQYF. DNA for the CDR3: TGTGCCAGCAGACAGGGGACAGGCACAGATACGCAGTATTTT.

The chain combines TRBV5-1 with TRBJ2-3; D is possibly TRBD2 (6 bases). The CDR3 loop spans 19 amino acids. The V gene lost 4 bases and the J gene lost 2 bases, with 26 bases spanning the gap. The germline gives CDR1 SGHRS, CDR2 YFSETQ. CDR3 bases: TGCGCCAGCAGCCTTGGAGGGGCTTGGCTGAGAACACACACAGATACGCAGTATTTT. Amino acid sequence: CASSLGGAWLRTHTDTQYF.

V usage is TRBV29-1 and J usage is TRBJ1-2; D ambiguous. Trimming left V 4 bases short and J 5 bases short, with 17 bases between. Looked up from germline, CDR1 is SQVTM and CDR2 is ANQGSEA. CDR3 length: 14 amino acids. DNA of the CDR3: TGCAGCGTTGGTCCCCCCCAGGCGGGGTATGGCTACACCTTC. Translation: CSVGPPQAGYGYTF.

The chain employs TRBV19 and TRBJ2-5; 7 nucleotides align to TRBD1. Germline CDR1 is LNHDA and CDR2 is SQIVND (reference sequence). The CDR3 contains 16 residues. J was trimmed by 2 bases and V by 1 base; bases with no gene match: 7. CDR3 region: CASSIVSAGGQETQYF. The DNA for the CDR3 is TGTGCCAGTAGTATAGTGTCGGCAGGGGGTCAAGAGACCCAGTACTTC.

This chain uses TRBV5-1 with TRBJ1-1; no clear D gene. V was shortened by 0 bases and J by 2 bases, with 11 bases between the two germline ends. CDR1 SGHRS and CDR2 YFSETQ come from the germline V gene. The CDR3 extends over 15 amino acids. The CDR3 DNA is TGCGCCAGCAGCTTGGGACGGGTAGGAAACACTGAAGCTTTCTTT. Translating gives CASSLGRVGNTEAFF.

V and J are TRBV29-1 and TRBJ2-1; 8 bases match TRBD2. V shed 6 bases and J 2 bases; nucleotides not matched to a gene: 9. Per germline, CDR1 SQVTM and CDR2 ANQGSEA. The CDR3 runs to 15 residues. The CDR3 sequence is CSVGGGRLAYNEQFF. DNA of the CDR3: TGCAGCGTGGGGGGCGGGAGGTTGGCCTACAATGAGCAGTTCTTC.